The source of this TCR beta chain is a study of shared clonotypes between healthy human individuals. In the case of this clone: Its specificity is not known.

Study results and caveats: Researchers sampled blood only, noting tissue repertoires likely differ. Clonotypes that were shared across a handful of donors made up roughly 5.2% of naive CD4 clonotypes. Sorted-subset sequencing, rarefaction showed, was incomplete despite large depth.

Clones were sequenced by immunoSEQ multiplex PCR, and TCRdb holds only the in-frame ones, with some missing. The top ten clones hold about 0.4% of a sample with more than 1,200,000 clones, roughly 98.5% of them seen once. Trimming left V 1 base short and J 5 bases short, with 19 bases between. The germline CDR1 and CDR2 sequences are SGHRS and YFSETQ. CDR3 length: 17 residues. The TCR was taken from a man aged 25 to 40 in good health. The chain couples TRBV5-1 to TRBJ2-1; tentative D call: TRBD1 (5 bases). The sequenced sample was naive CD4+ T cells sorted from blood. Subset noted: CD45RA+ positively selected. CDR3 residues: CASSLSGPGFRDNEQFF. As DNA, the CDR3 is TGCGCCAGCAGCTTGTCGGGCCCAGGGTTTCGGGACAATGAGCAGTTCTTC.